This T cell receptor beta chain was recorded in a study of T cells in Graves' hyperthyroidism and ophthalmopathy. The CDR3 spans 16 residues. With V trimmed by 2 bases and J by 4 bases, 6 bases remained unmatched. As concerns this clonotype: Its antigen is unidentified.

Regions amplified from RNA transcripts were the TCR beta CDR3 regions. TCR CDR3 regions were first amplified by RT-PCR with HTBI primers. TCRdb ran MiXCR on the multiplex PCR reads and lists one entry per CDR3 protein. The sample yields some 490,000 distinct CDR3 sequences, about 15% seen once. Reasons for excluding patients were uncontrolled infection, other autoimmune disease, pregnancy or lactation. The PBMCs were taken from roughly 9.3 ml of fresh peripheral blood. Whole-study results and caveats: Blood shared most expanded thyroid clonotypes above 0.001. Separation of ophthalmopathy from stable hyperthyroidism was achieved by a 13 V-J model.

This TCR was recovered from a woman aged 30 to 39 with Graves' ophthalmopathy. This chain joins TRBV12-3 or TRBV12-4 and TRBJ1-2; 11 bases are a match to TRBD1. Source material: blood. The DNA of the CDR3 is TGTGCCAGCAGTTTATGGGGGACAGGGGGTTCCTATGGCTACACCTTC. It specifies CASSLWGTGGSYGYTF.